What follows is one TCR beta chain and its context. No antigen is known for it. CDR3 size: 16 residues. CDR1 SGHDN and CDR2 FVKESK come from the germline V gene. Time point indicated: blood 4 weeks post-SBRT, at nephrectomy. Treatment defined: 15 Gy SBRT to primary tumor, nephrectomy 4 weeks later. Nephrectomy followed 15 Gy stereotactic body radiation by 4 weeks. The tumor was a clear cell renal cell carcinoma. The data are from a study of radiation and T cells in renal cell carcinoma. Overall study findings and caveats: Without pretreatment biopsies, baseline tumor clonotype presence was undetermined. From baseline, blood top tumor clonotypes peaked at 2 weeks post-radiation.

TCRdb's copy holds only in-frame clones and misses some; the assay was immunoSEQ multiplex PCR. The sample consists of fewer than 200,000 clones, about nine tenths of them appearing once. The receptor was derived from a woman between 50 and 59 years old with renal cell carcinoma. The specimen comprised blood, sampled from a patient whose treatment included radiotherapy and nephrectomy. This rearrangement joins TRBV14 to TRBJ1-2, with a weak D call TRBD1 (5 bases). Here the CDR3 DNA reads TGTGCTAGCCAAGCCCTGCCTGTGGGACCCAACTATGGCTACACCTTC. It yields the protein CASQALPVGPNYGYTF.